This T cell receptor (beta chain) was captured by sequencing in a study of identical twins' blood T cells. This CDR3 is built from 15 residues. V was cut by 3 bases and J by 4 bases, with 14 bases left in between. Germline V lookup: CDR1 MNHEY, CDR2 SVGAGI. This clonotype turned up a few times. In the authors' methods: Each donor had about 95,000 to nearly 550,000 clonotypes. TCRdb re-called the 5' RACE reads through MiXCR, storing one row per CDR3 protein. TCRdb's processing, not the study's, gives the V and J calls here. The sample contains 300,000 to 450,000 distinct CDR3 sequences, roughly 27% of which appear only once.

The sequence was collected from a woman aged 18-50 years in good health. V and J are TRBV6-5 and TRBJ2-3; D assignment may be TRBD1 or TRBD2 (6 bases each). The sequencing sample was made of PBMCs. CDR3 nucleotides: TGTGCCAGCAGTTATGGGGGGCGCGTTTCAGATACGCAGTATTTT. Protein sequence: CASSYGGRVSDTQYF.